This T cell receptor beta chain was captured in a study of CD8+ T cells in alopecia areata. Study-level background: Treated patients were dosed with oral tofacitinib, taking 5 to 10 mg twice daily.

Peripheral blood, together with lesional scalp punch biopsies, was collected from alopecia areata patients. The germline gives CDR1 SGHNT, CDR2 YYREEE (reference sequence). The CDR3 covers 19 residues. The trim removed 3 bases at V and 0 bases at J, leaving 12 bases unmatched. Following extraction, RNA underwent reverse transcription to cDNA, which served as the sequencing template. Libraries were prepared by immunoSEQ multiplex PCR; TCRdb keeps only in-frame clonotypes and omits some of them. The profile shows some 180,000 clones, approximately 62% of them singletons. Broader study findings: Compared with normal scalp, lesional scalp had higher clonality and more expanded CD8+ clones.

This clone came up a few times. Its matching antigen is unknown. The chain combines TRBV5-4 with TRBJ2-3, with 11 bases aligning to TRBD2. This specimen consisted of CD4+ T cells sorted from blood, obtained at week 0. This receptor was taken from a human donor with alopecia areata. The CDR3 coding sequence is TGTGCCAGCAGCTCGTCTTCTAGCGGGGGGAGATCTAGCACAGATACGCAGTATTTT. Its protein product is CASSSSSSGGRSSTDTQYF.